This T cell receptor beta chain was found in a study of cytomegalovirus exposure and HLA in healthy donors. On this clone itself: The antigen is unknown.

CDR3 length equals 16 residues. V was trimmed by 0 bases and J by 0 bases, leaving 10 bases between them. Germline V gene sequence: CDR1 SGHRS, CDR2 YFSETQ. The PCR had 60 Vbeta and 13 Jbeta primers. Repertoires were generated with immunoSEQ multiplex PCR, while TCRdb's copy carries only in-frame clones and drops some. The sample includes some 84,000 clones, more than 50% seen only once; the top ten take approximately 15%. Findings of the study overall: Around 18,000 TCR beta sequences were associated with HLA alleles at 0.05 false discovery rate in a later analysis. It was shown in a later analysis that HLA-associated TCR beta chains were more clonally expanded than other, equally common chains.

The chain is built from TRBV5-1 and TRBJ1-3; D is unresolved. Sequencing was performed on PBMCs. This sequence was found in a woman aged 40-49 years in good health and CMV-seropositive. The CDR3: CASSLAQASSGNTIYF. For the CDR3, the DNA is TGCGCCAGCAGCTTGGCCCAGGCGAGCTCTGGAAACACCATATATTTT.